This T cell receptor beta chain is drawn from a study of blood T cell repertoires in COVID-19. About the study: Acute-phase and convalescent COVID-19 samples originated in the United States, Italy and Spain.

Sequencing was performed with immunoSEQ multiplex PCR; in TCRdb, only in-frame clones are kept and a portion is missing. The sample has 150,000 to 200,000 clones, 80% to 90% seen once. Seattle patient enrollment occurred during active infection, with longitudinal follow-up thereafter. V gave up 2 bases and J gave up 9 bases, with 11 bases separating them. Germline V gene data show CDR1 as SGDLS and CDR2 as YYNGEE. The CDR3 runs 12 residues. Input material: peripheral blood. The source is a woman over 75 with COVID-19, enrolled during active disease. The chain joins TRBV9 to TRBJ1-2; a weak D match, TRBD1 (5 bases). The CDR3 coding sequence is TGTGCCAGCAGCGTGGTTCAGGGCCGCTACACCTTC. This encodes CASSVVQGRYTF.